A single sample gave rise to the 24 T cell receptor beta chains below, sequenced in a study of blood T cell repertoires in COVID-19. The repertoire was sequenced with immunoSEQ multiplex PCR; TCRdb's copy has only in-frame clones and lacks some. The table lists over 300,000 clones, 70% to 90% of them singletons, with 6% to 9% in the top ten. The sample was peripheral blood. These receptors all stem from a human donor in a cohort sampled during active COVID-19.

The V gene is TRBV30, the J gene TRBJ1-5; D is uncertain. Germline assignment: CDR1 GTSNPN and CDR2 SVGIG (reference sequence). The CDR3 has 15 amino acids. V lost 0 bases, J lost 3 bases, and 12 bases lay in between. For the CDR3, the DNA is TGTGCCTGGAGTGTACGGCAGGTTACCAATCAGCCCCAGCATTTT. Translating gives CAWSVRQVTNQPQHF. Full variable domain (missing parts from reference TRBV30 and TRBJ1-5): SQTIHQWPATLVQPVGSPLSLECTVEGTSNPNLYWYRQAAGRGLQLLFYSVGIGQISSEVPQNLSASRPQDRQFILSSKKLLLSDSGFYLCAWSVRQVTNQPQHFGDGTRLSIL.

The chain combines TRBV3-1 (or the pseudogene TRBV3-2) with TRBJ2-1; TRBD2 matches 15 bases. This CDR3 is 18 amino acids long. In germline, CDR1 is LGHDT, CDR2 YNNKEL (reference sequence). With 6 bases clipped from V and 0 bases from J, the junction kept 6 bases outside the gene matches. CDR3 DNA sequence: TGTGCCAGCAGACCCGGACTAGCGGGGGGGAGCTCCTACAATGAGCAGTTCTTC. Translating gives CASRPGLAGGSSYNEQFF.

V is TRBV5-1 and J is TRBJ1-1, with D possibly being TRBD1 (5 bases). The V end was cut by 5 bases, the J end by 6 bases, with 17 bases between. Germline-derived CDR1 and CDR2 are SGHRS and YFSETQ. The CDR3 totals 14 residues. CDR3 protein: CASSNQGIQAEAFF. DNA of the CDR3: TGCGCCAGCAGTAACCAGGGTATACAGGCTGAAGCTTTCTTT.

J is TRBJ1-1 and V is TRBV19, with D unresolved. V was cut by 9 bases and J by 0 bases, with 8 bases left in between. The CDR3 contains 12 residues. CDR1 LNHDA and CDR2 SQIVND come from the germline V gene (reference sequence). The CDR3 DNA is TGTGCCAGCCTGTCTGTGAACACTGAAGCTTTCTTT. It yields the protein CASLSVNTEAFF.

The chain joins TRBV30 to TRBJ1-2, with a weak D call TRBD1 (5 bases). The CDR3 is made up of 13 amino acids. Germline V gives CDR1 GTSNPN, CDR2 SVGIG (reference sequence). The V and J ends lost 2 bases and 7 bases respectively, with 14 bases between them. The CDR3 spells CAWSRQLAVGYTF. CDR3 bases: TGTGCCTGGAGTAGACAGTTGGCGGTTGGCTACACCTTC.

This sequence joins TRBV9 and TRBJ1-6; D is perhaps TRBD1 (5 bases). Germline V CDR1 and CDR2: SGDLS, YYNGEE. V lost 0 bases, J lost 10 bases, and 11 bases lay in between. This CDR3 has 14 amino acids. CDR3 sequence: CASSVGGVASPLHF. The CDR3 DNA is TGTGCCAGCAGCGTAGGGGGGGTAGCGTCACCCCTCCACTTT.

This chain uses TRBV12-5 with TRBJ1-2; TRBD1 matches at 7 bases. CDR1 and CDR2 from the germline V gene are LGHNT and FRNRAP. The CDR3 loop spans 17 amino acids. The trim removed 1 base at V and 4 bases at J, leaving 12 bases unmatched. The CDR3 reads CASGLGQGGRKRYGYTF. Here the CDR3 DNA reads TGTGCTAGTGGTTTGGGTCAAGGGGGCAGGAAACGCTATGGCTACACCTTC.

J is TRBJ1-2 and V is TRBV3-1 (or the pseudogene TRBV3-2); D gene unclear. Germline V gene sequence: CDR1 LGHDT, CDR2 YNNKEL (reference sequence). The ends were cut back, 2 bases at V and 8 bases at J, with 12 bases in the middle. The CDR3 is 13 residues long. The CDR3 DNA is TGTGCCAGCAGCCAATCACCGACTCGGGGCTACACCTTC. Protein sequence: CASSQSPTRGYTF.

V gene TRBV29-1 combines with J gene TRBJ2-1; 11 nucleotides align to TRBD1. This CDR3 contains 16 residues. Germline V lookup: CDR1 SQVTM, CDR2 ANQGSEA. Trimming at V came to 0 bases and at J to 9 bases, leaving 10 bases not matched to a gene. CDR3 sequence: CSVEDRTGGYVGEQFF. For the CDR3, the DNA is TGCAGCGTTGAAGACCGGACAGGGGGCTATGTAGGTGAGCAGTTCTTC.

The chain recombines TRBV2 with TRBJ1-4; 11 nucleotides agree with TRBD1. V gave up 6 bases and J gave up 8 bases; unmatched junction bases: 5. Per germline, CDR1 SNHLY and CDR2 FYNNEI. The CDR3 runs 14 residues. The CDR3 sequence: CASRRTGGGEKLFF. The CDR3 DNA is TGTGCCAGCAGACGGACAGGGGGCGGCGAAAAACTGTTTTTT.

The chain recombines TRBV9 with TRBJ2-3, with a possible D match to TRBD2 (5 bases). The CDR3 spans 14 residues. V shed 4 bases and J shed 3 bases, with 12 bases lying between them. Germline CDR1 SGDLS, CDR2 YYNGEE. DNA for the CDR3: TGTGCCAGCAGCACCTTTCGAGGGACAGATACGCAGTATTTT. This sequence encodes CASSTFRGTDTQYF.

The V gene is TRBV19, the J gene TRBJ1-5, with D perhaps TRBD1 (5 bases). CDR1 is LNHDA, CDR2 SQIVND, per germline (reference sequence). V was cut by 1 base and J by 1 base, with 14 bases left in between. The CDR3 loop spans 17 amino acids. CDR3: CASSIGGGVVSNQPQHF. CDR3 nucleotides: TGTGCCAGTAGTATAGGTGGGGGGGTGGTGAGCAATCAGCCCCAGCATTTT.

V usage is TRBV27 and J usage is TRBJ1-4, with TRBD1 matching over 9 bases. The CDR3 consists of 18 residues. V dropped 6 bases and J dropped 7; count of bases not matched to a gene: 18. Germline CDR1 MNHEY, CDR2 SMNVEV (reference sequence). CDR3 sequence reads: CASRMYGTGSRGGEKLFF. Here the CDR3 DNA reads TGTGCCAGCAGGATGTATGGGACAGGGTCTCGTGGTGGTGAAAAACTGTTTTTT.

This chain joins TRBV7-9 and TRBJ2-7; 7 nucleotides agree with TRBD2. The CDR3 is made up of 13 amino acids. Germline trimming cut 3 bases from V and 7 bases from J; bases unmatched to any gene: 6. CDR1 SEHNR and CDR2 FQNEAQ come from the germline V gene (reference sequence). In DNA, the CDR3 is TGTGCCAGCAGCTTCGGGGGAGCGGGGGAGCAGTACTTC. Translation: CASSFGGAGEQYF.

The chain has TRBV6-5 and TRBJ1-1, with 8 nucleotides matching TRBD1. Looked up from germline, CDR1 is MNHEY and CDR2 is SVGAGI. The trim removed 7 bases at V and 0 bases at J, leaving 7 bases unmatched. There are 15 residues in the CDR3. The CDR3 spells CASIRQGIMNTEAFF. As DNA, the CDR3 is TGTGCCAGCATCCGACAGGGGATTATGAACACTGAAGCTTTCTTT.

CDR3 coding DNA: TGCGCCAGCAGCTTGATTGGGGGCGCCTATGGCTACACCTTC. This translates into CASSLIGGAYGYTF. The rearrangement uses TRBV5-1 and TRBJ1-2, with a possible D match to TRBD1 (6 bases). Per the germline V gene, CDR1 is SGHRS and CDR2 is YFSETQ. This CDR3 contains 14 residues. The V end was cut by 1 base, the J end by 4 bases, with 11 bases between.

The CDR3 nucleotides are TGTGCCAGCAGGGGGGGAGGTTTGGCAGAAAAACTGTTTTTT. This encodes CASRGGGLAEKLFF. The chain joins TRBV6-5 to TRBJ1-4; weak D call: TRBD1 (5 bases). Trimming took off 6 bases at V and 8 bases at J, with 16 bases between the two ends. Germline V CDR1 and CDR2: MNHEY, SVGAGI. This CDR3 has 14 residues.

The table lists this clone with a count of one. The chain recombines TRBV7-9 with TRBJ2-2, with D unresolved. V lost 1 base and J 5 bases, leaving 5 bases between the germline ends. The CDR3 length is 13 residues. The germline V gene encodes CDR1 SEHNR and CDR2 FQNEAQ (reference sequence). The CDR3 DNA reads as TGTGCCAGCAGCTTAGAATTAACCGGGGAGCTGTTTTTT. Translating gives CASSLELTGELFF.

The chain carries TRBV20-1 and TRBJ2-3; TRBD2 aligns across 8 bases. This CDR3 has 15 amino acids. The germline gives CDR1 DFQATT, CDR2 SNEGSKA (reference sequence). J was trimmed by 3 bases and V by 3 bases; bases with no gene match: 8. The DNA for the CDR3 is TGCAGTGCTAGTGGTCGGGGGGGCTCGACAGATACGCAGTATTTT. Encoded protein: CSASGRGGSTDTQYF.

This clone was found a few times. The chain links TRBV19 to TRBJ2-3; D is possibly TRBD2 (5 bases). This CDR3 is 14 amino acids long. The V end lost 7 bases, the J end lost 0 bases, and 11 bases lay between the germline ends. Germline CDR1 and CDR2: LNHDA and SQIVND (reference sequence). CDR3 protein: CASKLLGSTDTQYF. In nucleotides, the CDR3 is TGTGCCAGTAAGCTACTAGGGAGCACAGATACGCAGTATTTT.

The chain combines TRBV5-1 with TRBJ1-2, with D hard to call. Germline values: CDR1 SGHRS, CDR2 YFSETQ. The V end lost 4 bases, the J end lost 4 bases, and 17 bases lay between the germline ends. There are 15 residues in the CDR3. The chain's CDR3 is CASSRTQNQVYGYTF. The CDR3 DNA is TGCGCCAGCAGCAGAACGCAGAACCAAGTCTATGGCTACACCTTC.

This clone was seen only a few times. V gene TRBV3-1 (or the pseudogene TRBV3-2) combines with J gene TRBJ2-2, with a possible D match to TRBD1 (6 bases). The CDR3 is made up of 14 amino acids. Germline CDR1 and CDR2: LGHDT and YNNKEL (reference sequence). V lost 7 bases and J lost 1, with 10 bases in between. CDR3 DNA: TGTGCCAGCAAGTTGGGACAGAACACCGGGGAGCTGTTTTTT. Translated: CASKLGQNTGELFF.

The chain links TRBV27 to TRBJ1-2; D not certain. There are 13 residues in the CDR3. V was clipped by 2 bases and J by 4 bases, with 8 bases between them. Germline CDR1 MNHEY, CDR2 SMNVEV (reference sequence). The CDR3 DNA reads as TGTGCCAGCAGTTTAGGAGGAGTCTATGGCTACACCTTC. Amino acids: CASSLGGVYGYTF.

The chain recombines TRBV29-1 with TRBJ1-1; 7 nucleotides align to TRBD1. This CDR3 comprises 12 residues. In germline, CDR1 is SQVTM, CDR2 ANQGSEA. Trimming removed 4 bases from V and 5 bases from J; junction bases left unmatched: 4. CDR3 bases: TGCAGCGTTGGACAGGGACCAACTGAAGCTTTCTTT. This translates into CSVGQGPTEAFF.